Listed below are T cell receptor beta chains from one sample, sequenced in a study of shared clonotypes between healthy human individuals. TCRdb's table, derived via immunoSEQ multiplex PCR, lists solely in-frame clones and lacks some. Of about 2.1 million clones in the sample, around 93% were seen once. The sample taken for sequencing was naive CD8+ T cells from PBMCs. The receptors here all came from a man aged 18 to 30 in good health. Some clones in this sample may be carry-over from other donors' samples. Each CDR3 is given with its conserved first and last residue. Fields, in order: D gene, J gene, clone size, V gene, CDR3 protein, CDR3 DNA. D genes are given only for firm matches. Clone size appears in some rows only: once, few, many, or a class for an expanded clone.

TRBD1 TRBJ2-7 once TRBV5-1 CASSLIRDRAHEQYF TGCGCCAGCAGCCTCATCAGGGACAGGGCCCACGAGCAGTACTTC
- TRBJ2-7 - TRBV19 CASSIFEGYEQYF TGTGCCAGTAGTATATTTGAGGGCTACGAGCAGTACTTC
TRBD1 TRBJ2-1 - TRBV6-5 CASSYFGQVGEQFF TGTGCCAGCAGTTACTTCGGACAGGTTGGTGAGCAGTTCTTC
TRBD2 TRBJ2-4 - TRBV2 CASSGTGGGTKNIQYF TGTGCCAGCAGTGGAACCGGGGGGGGAACCAAAAACATTCAGTACTTC
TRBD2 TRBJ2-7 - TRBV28 CASSQLAIEQYF TGTGCCAGCAGCCAACTAGCGATCGAGCAGTACTTC
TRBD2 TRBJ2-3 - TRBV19 CASSIGPRTSGRTDTQYF TGTGCCAGTAGTATAGGTCCGCGGACTAGCGGGAGAACAGATACGCAGTATTTT
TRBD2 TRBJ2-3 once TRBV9 CASSELAASSTDTQYF TGTGCCAGCAGCGAGCTAGCGGCATCTAGCACAGATACGCAGTATTTT
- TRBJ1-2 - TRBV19 CASSIDGARSPFYGYTF TGTGCCAGTAGTATAGATGGGGCGCGGTCGCCCTTTTATGGCTACACCTTC
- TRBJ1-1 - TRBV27 CASSLRGVGGFEAFF TGTGCCAGCAGTTTAAGAGGAGTGGGGGGTTTTGAAGCTTTCTTT
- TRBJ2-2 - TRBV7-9 CASSFKLDGELFF TGTGCCAGCAGCTTTAAGCTTGATGGGGAGCTGTTTTTT
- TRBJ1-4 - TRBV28 CASSFLSGSGNEKLFF TGTGCCAGCAGTTTCCTTTCAGGCTCAGGAAATGAAAAACTGTTTTTT
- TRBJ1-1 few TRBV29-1 CSVGNRVVNTEAFF TGCAGCGTTGGTAACAGGGTCGTGAACACTGAAGCTTTCTTT
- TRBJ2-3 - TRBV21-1 CASSYRDREDTDTQYF TGTGCCAGCAGCTACCGGGACAGGGAGGACACAGATACGCAGTATTTT
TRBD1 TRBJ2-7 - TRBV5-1 CARAGQVAYEQYF TGCGCCAGAGCAGGACAGGTAGCCTACGAGCAGTACTTC
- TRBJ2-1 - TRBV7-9 CASSLGGEEQFF TGTGCCAGCAGCTTAGGAGGAGAAGAGCAGTTCTTC
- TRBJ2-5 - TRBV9 CASSANQETQYF TGTGCCAGCAGCGCGAATCAAGAGACCCAGTACTTC
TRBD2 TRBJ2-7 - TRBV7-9 CASSDPGGSPSGEQYF TGTGCCAGCAGCGACCCGGGGGGGTCCCCATCGGGCGAGCAGTACTTC
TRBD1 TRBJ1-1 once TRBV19 CASSPQGAPVRNTEAFF TGTGCCAGTAGTCCTCAGGGGGCGCCGGTCCGGAACACTGAAGCTTTCTTT
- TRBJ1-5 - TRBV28 CASSLGQYYSNQPQHF TGTGCCAGCAGTTTAGGACAGTACTATAGCAATCAGCCCCAGCATTTT
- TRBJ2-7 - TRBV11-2 CASSLLLVHEQYF TGTGCCAGCAGCTTGTTACTGGTCCACGAGCAGTACTTC
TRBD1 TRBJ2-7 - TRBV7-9 CASTWTGPAYEQYF TGTGCCAGCACCTGGACAGGGCCTGCCTACGAGCAGTACTTC
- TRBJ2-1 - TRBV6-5 CASSGVRSYNEQFF TGTGCCAGCAGTGGGGTGAGGTCCTACAATGAGCAGTTCTTC
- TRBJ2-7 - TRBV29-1 CSPTLDYEQYF TGCAGCCCAACCCTAGACTACGAGCAGTACTTC
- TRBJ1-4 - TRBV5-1 CASSLAGGGSHTTNEKLFF TGCGCCAGCAGCTTGGCCGGGGGAGGCAGCCATACAACTAATGAAAAACTGTTTTTT
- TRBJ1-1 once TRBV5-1 CASSLESGFAEAFF TGCGCCAGCAGCTTGGAGTCAGGGTTCGCTGAAGCTTTCTTT
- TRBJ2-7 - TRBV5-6 CASSFSRREQYF TGTGCCAGCAGCTTTTCGAGGCGGGAGCAGTACTTC
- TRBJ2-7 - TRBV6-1 CASSENFLARSYEQYF TGTGCCAGCAGTGAAAATTTCCTAGCCCGGAGTTACGAGCAGTACTTC
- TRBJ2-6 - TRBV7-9 CASSLERTVRSGANVLTF TGTGCCAGCAGCTTAGAAAGGACAGTCCGTTCTGGGGCCAACGTCCTGACTTTC
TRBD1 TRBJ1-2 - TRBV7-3 CASSLGGGDYGYTF TGTGCCAGCAGCTTAGGAGGGGGCGACTATGGCTACACCTTC
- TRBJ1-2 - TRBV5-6 CASSLMMAGSINYGYTF TGTGCCAGCAGCTTGATGATGGCAGGGTCCATTAACTATGGCTACACCTTC
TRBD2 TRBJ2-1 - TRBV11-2 CASSSRREGSYNEQFF TGTGCCAGCAGCTCCCGGCGGGAGGGATCCTACAATGAGCAGTTCTTC
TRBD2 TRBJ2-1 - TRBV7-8 CASSLLAGVVEQFF TGTGCCAGCAGCTTACTAGCGGGAGTGGTTGAGCAGTTCTTC
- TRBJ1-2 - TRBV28 CASRPSGAPHTF TGTGCCAGCAGACCATCAGGGGCCCCTCACACCTTC
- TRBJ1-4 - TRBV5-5 CASSFVNIEKLFF TGTGCCAGCAGCTTCGTAAACATTGAAAAACTGTTTTTT
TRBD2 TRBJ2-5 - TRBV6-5 CASSYSGGRGRETQYF TGTGCCAGCAGTTACTCGGGCGGGAGGGGAAGGGAGACCCAGTACTTC
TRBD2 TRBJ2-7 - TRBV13 CASSLGLAGDSGEQYF TGTGCCAGCAGCTTGGGACTAGCGGGAGACTCGGGAGAGCAGTACTTC
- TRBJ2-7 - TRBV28 CASSLYRTVNEQYF TGTGCCAGCAGTTTATATCGGACAGTAAACGAGCAGTACTTC
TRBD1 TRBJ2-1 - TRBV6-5 CASSYFRGSSYNEQFF TGTGCCAGCAGTTACTTCAGGGGGAGCTCCTACAATGAGCAGTTCTTC
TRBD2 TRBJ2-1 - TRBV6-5 CASSFGAGVSYNEQFF TGTGCCAGCAGTTTTGGAGCGGGAGTCTCCTACAATGAGCAGTTCTTC
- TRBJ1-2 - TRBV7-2 CASSSRASENYGYTF TGTGCCAGCAGCTCAAGGGCGTCTGAGAACTATGGCTACACCTTC
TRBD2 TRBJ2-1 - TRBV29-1 CSVALAGRYNEQFF TGCAGCGTGGCCCTAGCGGGGCGCTACAATGAGCAGTTCTTC
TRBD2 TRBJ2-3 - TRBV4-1 CASSQGGLAGTDTQYF TGCGCCAGCAGCCAAGGAGGACTAGCGGGAACAGATACGCAGTATTTT
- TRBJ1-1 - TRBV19 CASSIGPFGSEAFF TGTGCCAGTAGTATAGGTCCATTTGGGAGTGAAGCTTTCTTT
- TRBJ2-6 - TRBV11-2 CASSLYPEGVLPGANVLTF TGTGCCAGCAGCTTATATCCGGAGGGAGTACTCCCTGGGGCCAACGTCCTGACTTTC
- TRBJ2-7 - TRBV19 CATRSETTRGEQYF TGTGCCACAAGGAGTGAGACTACTCGCGGCGAGCAGTACTTC
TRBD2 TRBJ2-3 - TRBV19 CASSIGAGDADTQYF TGTGCCAGTAGTATAGGGGCGGGAGACGCAGATACGCAGTATTTT
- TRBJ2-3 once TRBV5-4 CASSSRDPSTDTQYF TGTGCCAGCAGCTCCCGGGACCCTAGCACAGATACGCAGTATTTT
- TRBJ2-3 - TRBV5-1 CASTLGDTQYF TGCGCCAGCACCCTGGGGGATACGCAGTATTTT